This T cell receptor (beta chain) was retrieved from a study of T cells in localized non-small cell lung cancer. This CDR3 is 14 amino acids long. The V gene's germline CDR1 is MNHEY and CDR2 SVGAGI. The V end was cut by 7 bases, the J end by 0 bases, with 11 bases between. Repertoires were generated with immunoSEQ multiplex PCR, while TCRdb's copy carries only in-frame clones and drops some. Among 45,000 to 65,000 clones listed, around nine tenths were seen once. This material consisted of peripheral blood, taken before any cancer treatment. This receptor was obtained from a man aged 40 to 70 with stage I squamous cell lung carcinoma. This chain links TRBV6-5 with TRBJ2-3; possible D gene TRBD1, 6 bases. CDR3 sequence (DNA): TGTGCCAGCAAGAGGACAGATAGCACAGATACGCAGTATTTT. Amino acids: CASKRTDSTDTQYF.